The subject of this entry is one T cell receptor (beta chain). What it binds is not known. The V gene lost 1 base and the J gene lost 0 bases, with 4 bases spanning the gap. Per germline, CDR1 LNHDA and CDR2 SQIVND (reference sequence). The CDR3 covers 15 residues. RNA transcripts gave rise to amplified TCR beta CDR3 regions. The TCR CDR3 first-round RT-PCR relied on the HTBI primer set. A single record per CDR3 protein comes from TCRdb applying MiXCR to the multiplex PCR reads. The sample has some 500,000 distinct CDR3 sequences; approximately 15% are singletons. These data come from a study of T cells in Graves' hyperthyroidism and ophthalmopathy. Overall study context: At initial diagnosis, before any treatment had begun, peripheral blood was obtained. Study conclusions and caveats: Peripheral blood also featured most of the thyroid clonotypes expanded above 0.001.

The source material was blood. The TCR was taken from a woman aged 18-35 years with Graves' hyperthyroidism. The chain recombines TRBV19 with TRBJ2-6; D is undetermined. The CDR3 region is CASSIVSSGANVLTF. The CDR3 nucleotides are TGTGCCAGTAGTATAGTGAGCTCTGGGGCCAACGTCCTGACTTTC.